This is a list of T cell receptor beta chains from one sample in a study of blood T cell repertoires in COVID-19. TCRdb's table, derived via immunoSEQ multiplex PCR, lists solely in-frame clones and lacks some. The sample lists 130,000 to 150,000 clones, roughly 83% seen once, with approximately 5% in the top ten. Sequencing input: PBMCs or T cells enriched from blood (not recorded which). These receptors originate from a man aged 35-49 years with acute COVID-19. CDR3s include the opening cysteine and the closing phenylalanine or tryptophan. D genes are given only for firm matches. A clone size is listed for some rows: how often the clone was seen (once, few, many), or a class if it is expanded.

d_gene,j_gene,abundance,v_gene,CDR3aa,CDR3nt
TRBD2,TRBJ2-2,NA,TRBV5-1,CASSLVTGLGNTGELFF,TGCGCCAGCAGCTTGGTTACGGGACTAGGGAACACCGGGGAGCTGTTTTTT
TRBD1,TRBJ2-5,NA,TRBV30,CAWSPDRGTEETQYF,TGTGCCTGGAGTCCCGACAGGGGAACCGAAGAGACCCAGTACTTC
NA,TRBJ1-5,NA,TRBV28,CASRGRTDFYSNQPQHF,TGTGCCAGCAGGGGTAGGACGGACTTTTATAGCAATCAGCCCCAGCATTTT
NA,TRBJ1-3,once,TRBV3-1/TRBV3-2,CASSLGQSRSTIYF,TGTGCCAGCAGCCTTGGACAGTCCCGAAGCACCATATATTTT
NA,TRBJ1-5,NA,TRBV5-1,CASSLSGNQPQHF,TGCGCCAGCAGCTTGTCAGGGAATCAGCCCCAGCATTTT
NA,TRBJ1-6,NA,TRBV27,CASKRTATGSLYNSPLHF,TGTGCCAGCAAGCGGACAGCCACAGGTTCCCTTTATAATTCACCCCTCCACTTT
TRBD1,TRBJ1-1,NA,TRBV7-9,CASSRTGTNTEAFF,TGTGCCAGCAGCCGGACAGGGACGAACACTGAAGCTTTCTTT
TRBD1,TRBJ2-6,NA,TRBV29-1,CSVGQGSGANVLTF,TGCAGCGTTGGACAGGGCTCTGGGGCCAACGTCCTGACTTTC
TRBD2,TRBJ2-3,NA,TRBV24-1,CATFSGRETSTDTQYF,TGTGCCACCTTTAGCGGGAGGGAAACTAGCACAGATACGCAGTATTTT
NA,TRBJ1-1,NA,TRBV6-5,CASSYLEGNTEAFF,TGTGCCAGCAGTTACTTAGAGGGGAACACTGAAGCTTTCTTT
TRBD2,TRBJ2-7,NA,TRBV5-1,CASRSGLAYEQYF,TGCGCCAGCAGGTCGGGACTAGCTTACGAGCAGTACTTC
NA,TRBJ2-3,NA,TRBV7-9,CASSSTAGTSTDTQYF,TGTGCCAGCAGCTCAACGGCGGGGACTAGCACAGATACGCAGTATTTT